A few counts support the clone carrying this TCR beta chain. Its antigen is as yet unknown. The data were taken from a study of cytomegalovirus exposure and HLA in healthy donors. Study conclusions and caveats: Earlier analysis yielded a pattern in which most TCR beta V segments were productive about 90% or about 30% of the time.

From germline, CDR1 is MNHEY and CDR2 SMNVEV (reference sequence). The CDR3 is 13 residues long. V lost 3 bases and J lost 10; bases outside the gene matches: 8. The PCR was carried out with 60 Vbeta primers and 13 Jbeta primers. Measured with immunoSEQ multiplex PCR; TCRdb has only the in-frame clones, and not every one. The top ten clones hold around 8% of a sample with some 250,000 clones, 70% to 90% of them seen once. Sequenced: PBMCs. This chain joins TRBV27 and TRBJ1-2; TRBD1 agrees at 7 bases. The origin of this receptor is a woman aged 55-69 years in good health and CMV-seropositive. The CDR3 loop reads CASSFRQGITYTF. In DNA, the CDR3 is TGTGCCAGCAGTTTTAGACAGGGAATAACCTACACCTTC.